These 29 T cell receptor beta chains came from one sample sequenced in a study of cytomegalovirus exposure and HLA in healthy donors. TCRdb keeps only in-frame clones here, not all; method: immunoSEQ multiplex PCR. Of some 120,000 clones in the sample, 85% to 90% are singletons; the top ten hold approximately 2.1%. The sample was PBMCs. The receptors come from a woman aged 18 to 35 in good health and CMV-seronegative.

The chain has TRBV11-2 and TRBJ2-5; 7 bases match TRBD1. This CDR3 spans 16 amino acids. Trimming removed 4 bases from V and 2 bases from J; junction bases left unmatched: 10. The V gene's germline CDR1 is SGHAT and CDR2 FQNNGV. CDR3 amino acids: CASSSQRGQGQETQYF. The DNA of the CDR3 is TGTGCCAGCAGCTCCCAAAGGGGGCAGGGGCAAGAGACCCAGTACTTC.

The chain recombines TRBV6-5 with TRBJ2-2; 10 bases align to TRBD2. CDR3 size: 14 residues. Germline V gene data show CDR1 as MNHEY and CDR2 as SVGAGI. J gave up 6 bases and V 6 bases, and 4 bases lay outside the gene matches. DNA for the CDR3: TGTGCCAGCAGCATAGCGGGGGGCGCCGGGGAGCTGTTTTTT. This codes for CASSIAGGAGELFF.

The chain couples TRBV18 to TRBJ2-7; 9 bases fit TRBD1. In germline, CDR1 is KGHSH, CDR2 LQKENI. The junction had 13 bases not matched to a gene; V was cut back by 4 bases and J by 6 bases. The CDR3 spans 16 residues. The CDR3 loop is CASSLNSGTGHIEQYF. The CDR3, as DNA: TGTGCCAGCTCACTTAATTCCGGGACAGGGCATATCGAGCAGTACTTC.

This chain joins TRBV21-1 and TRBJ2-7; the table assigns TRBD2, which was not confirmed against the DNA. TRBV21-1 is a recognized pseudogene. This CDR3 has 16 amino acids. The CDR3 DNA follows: TGTGCCAGCAGCAAAGGGGTCCTAGCGGGCTACTACGAGCAGTACTTC. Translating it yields CASSKGVLAGYYEQYF.

The CDR3 loop is CASSLVSGRSTDTQYF. The CDR3 region has the DNA TGTGCCAGCAGCTTAGTTTCAGGGCGGAGCACAGATACGCAGTATTTT. The rearrangement uses TRBV7-2 and TRBJ2-3, with a weak D call TRBD1 (5 bases). Deletions cut 1 base from V and 0 bases from J, with 11 bases between. The CDR3 consists of 16 residues. Germline CDR1 SGHTA, CDR2 FQGNSA.

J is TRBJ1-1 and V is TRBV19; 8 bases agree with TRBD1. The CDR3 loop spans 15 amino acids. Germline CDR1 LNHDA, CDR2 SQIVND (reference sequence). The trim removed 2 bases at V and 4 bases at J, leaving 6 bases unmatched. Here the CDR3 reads CASSIFRQGSTEAFF. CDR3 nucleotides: TGTGCCAGTAGTATATTTAGACAGGGGTCCACTGAAGCTTTCTTT. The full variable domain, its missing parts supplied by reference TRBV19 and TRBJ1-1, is DGGITQSPKYLFRKEGQNVTLSCEQNLNHDAMYWYRQDPGQGLRLIYYSQIVNDFQKGDIAEGYSVSREKKESFPLTVTSAQKNPTAFYLCASSIFRQGSTEAFFGQGTRLTVV.

DNA for the CDR3: TGCGCCAGCAGCCGTAACAGGGGAGACTATGGCTACACCTTC. This sequence encodes CASSRNRGDYGYTF. This chain links TRBV4-3 with TRBJ1-2; 7 bases are shared with TRBD1. Germline CDR1 is LGHNA and CDR2 is YSLEER. The CDR3 has 14 amino acids. V lost 4 bases, J lost 3 bases, and 5 bases stayed unmatched.

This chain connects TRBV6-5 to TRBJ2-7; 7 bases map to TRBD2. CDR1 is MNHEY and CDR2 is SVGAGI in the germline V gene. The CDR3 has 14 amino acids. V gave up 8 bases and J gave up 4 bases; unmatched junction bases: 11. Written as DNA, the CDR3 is TGTGCCAGCGCCCCCAGCGGGAATAGGTACGAGCAGTACTTC. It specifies CASAPSGNRYEQYF.

The CDR3 region has the DNA TGCGCCAGCAGCTTGAGCCTCAGCGACACCGGGGAGCTGTTTTTT. Encoded protein: CASSLSLSDTGELFF. The chain is built from TRBV5-1 and TRBJ2-2; unclear D gene. The CDR3 totals 15 residues. Germline V gene lookup returns CDR1 SGHRS and CDR2 YFSETQ. Trimming cost V 1 base and J 3 bases, with 10 bases left between them.

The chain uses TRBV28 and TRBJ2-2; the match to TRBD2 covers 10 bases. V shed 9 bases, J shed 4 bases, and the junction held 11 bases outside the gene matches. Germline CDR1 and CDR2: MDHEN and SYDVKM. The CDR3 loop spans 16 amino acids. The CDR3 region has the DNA TGTGCCAGTATGGCTAGCGGGAGTGGTGGCACCGGGGAGCTGTTTTTT. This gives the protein CASMASGSGGTGELFF.

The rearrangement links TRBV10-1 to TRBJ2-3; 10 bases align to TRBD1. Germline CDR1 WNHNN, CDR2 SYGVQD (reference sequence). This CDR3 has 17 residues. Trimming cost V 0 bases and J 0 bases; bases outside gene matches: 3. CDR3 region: CASSESDRGFSTDTQYF. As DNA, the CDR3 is TGCGCCAGCAGTGAGTCGGACAGGGGGTTTAGCACAGATACGCAGTATTTT.

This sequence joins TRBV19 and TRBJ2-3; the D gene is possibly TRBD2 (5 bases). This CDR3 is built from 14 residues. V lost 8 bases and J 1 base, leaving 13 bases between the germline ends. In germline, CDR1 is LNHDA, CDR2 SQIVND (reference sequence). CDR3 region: CASRGGPGTDTQYF. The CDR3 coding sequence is TGTGCCAGTCGGGGTGGGCCGGGCACAGATACGCAGTATTTT.

The CDR3 reads CASSVWTSGGTDTQYF. The CDR3 region has the DNA TGTGCCAGCAGTGTATGGACTAGCGGGGGTACAGATACGCAGTATTTT. The J gene is TRBJ2-3, the V gene TRBV6-1; 13 bases are shared with TRBD2. The length of the CDR3 is 16 residues. Unmatched junction bases numbered 4, after V lost 4 bases and J lost 3 bases. Germline CDR1 MNHNS, CDR2 SASEGT.

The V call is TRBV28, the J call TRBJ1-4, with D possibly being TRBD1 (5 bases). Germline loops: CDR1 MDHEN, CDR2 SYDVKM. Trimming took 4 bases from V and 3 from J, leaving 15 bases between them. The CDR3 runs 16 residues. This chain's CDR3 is CASSSLQGSANEKLFF. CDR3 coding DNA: TGTGCCAGCAGTTCACTCCAGGGTTCAGCTAATGAAAAACTGTTTTTT.

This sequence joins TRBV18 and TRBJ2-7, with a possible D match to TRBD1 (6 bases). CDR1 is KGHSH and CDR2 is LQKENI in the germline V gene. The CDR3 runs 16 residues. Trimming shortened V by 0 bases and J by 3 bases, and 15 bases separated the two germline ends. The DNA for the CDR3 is TGTGCCAGCTCACCACCGCCGACAGGTCCTGTCTACGAGCAGTACTTC. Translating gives CASSPPPTGPVYEQYF. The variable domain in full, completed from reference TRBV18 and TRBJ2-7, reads NAGVMQNPRHLVRRRGQEARLRCSPMKGHSHVYWYRQLPEEGLKFMVYLQKENIIDESGMPKERFSAEFPKEGPSILRIQQVVRGDSAAYFCASSPPPTGPVYEQYFGPGTRLTVT.

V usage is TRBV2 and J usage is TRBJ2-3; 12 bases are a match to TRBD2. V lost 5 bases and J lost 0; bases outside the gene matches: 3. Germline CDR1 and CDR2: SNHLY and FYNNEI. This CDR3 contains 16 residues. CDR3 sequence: CASSKLAGGSTDTQYF. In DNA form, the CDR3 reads TGTGCCAGCAGTAAACTAGCGGGGGGAAGCACAGATACGCAGTATTTT.

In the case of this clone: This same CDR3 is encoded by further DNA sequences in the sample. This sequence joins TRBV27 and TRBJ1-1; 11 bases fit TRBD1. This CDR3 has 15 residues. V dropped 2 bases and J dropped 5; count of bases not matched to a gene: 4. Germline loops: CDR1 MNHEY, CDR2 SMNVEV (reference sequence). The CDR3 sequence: CASSLGTGGGTEAFF. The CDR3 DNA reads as TGTGCCAGCAGTTTAGGGACAGGGGGAGGGACTGAAGCTTTCTTT.

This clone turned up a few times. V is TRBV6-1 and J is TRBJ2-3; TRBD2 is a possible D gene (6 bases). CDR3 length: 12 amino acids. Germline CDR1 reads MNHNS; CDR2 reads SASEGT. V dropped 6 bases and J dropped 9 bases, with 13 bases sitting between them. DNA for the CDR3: TGTGCCAGCAGGGAGGGCCAGCGGACGCAGTATTTT. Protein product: CASREGQRTQYF.

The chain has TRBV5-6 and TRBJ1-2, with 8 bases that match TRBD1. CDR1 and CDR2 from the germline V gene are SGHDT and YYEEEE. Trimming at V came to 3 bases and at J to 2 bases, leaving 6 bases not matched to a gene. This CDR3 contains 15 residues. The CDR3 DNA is TGTGCCAGCAGCTCTACAGGGGGTTTGAACTATGGCTACACCTTC. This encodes CASSSTGGLNYGYTF. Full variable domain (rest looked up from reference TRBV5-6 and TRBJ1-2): DAGVTQSPTHLIKTRGQQVTLRCSPKSGHDTVSWYQQALGQGPQFIFQYYEEEERQRGNFPDRFSGHQFPNYSSELNVNALLLGDSALYLCASSSTGGLNYGYTFGSGTRLTVV.

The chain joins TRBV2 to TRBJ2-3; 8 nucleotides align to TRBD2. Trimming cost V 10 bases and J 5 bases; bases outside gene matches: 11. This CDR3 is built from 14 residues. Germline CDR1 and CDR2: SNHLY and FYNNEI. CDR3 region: CATTYGGARDTQYF. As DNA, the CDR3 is TGTGCCACAACCTACGGGGGGGCTCGAGATACGCAGTATTTT.

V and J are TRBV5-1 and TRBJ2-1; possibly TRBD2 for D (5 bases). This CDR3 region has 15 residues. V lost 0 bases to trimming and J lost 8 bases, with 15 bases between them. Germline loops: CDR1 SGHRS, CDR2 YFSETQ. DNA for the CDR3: TGCGCCAGCAGCTTGGTCGGACTCCCCGGGGATGAGCAGTTCTTC. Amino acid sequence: CASSLVGLPGDEQFF.

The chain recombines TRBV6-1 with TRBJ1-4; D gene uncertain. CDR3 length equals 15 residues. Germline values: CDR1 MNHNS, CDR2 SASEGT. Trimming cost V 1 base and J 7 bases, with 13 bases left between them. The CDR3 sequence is CASSEVWRVREKLFF. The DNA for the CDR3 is TGTGCCAGCAGTGAAGTGTGGAGGGTTCGTGAAAAACTGTTTTTT.

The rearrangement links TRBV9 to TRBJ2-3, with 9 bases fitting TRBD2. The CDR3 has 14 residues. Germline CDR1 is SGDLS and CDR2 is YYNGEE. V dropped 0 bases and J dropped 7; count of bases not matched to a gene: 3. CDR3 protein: CASSVGSGGNTQYF. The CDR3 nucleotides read TGTGCCAGCAGCGTAGGTAGCGGGGGTAATACGCAGTATTTT.

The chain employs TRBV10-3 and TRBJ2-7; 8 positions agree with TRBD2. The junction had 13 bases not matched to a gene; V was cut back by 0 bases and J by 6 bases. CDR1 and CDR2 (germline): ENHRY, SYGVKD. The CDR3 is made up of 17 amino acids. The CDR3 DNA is TGTGCCATCAGTGAGTCGGGGGGAGAACGGGAGGGTTCCGAGCAGTACTTC. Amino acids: CAISESGGEREGSEQYF.

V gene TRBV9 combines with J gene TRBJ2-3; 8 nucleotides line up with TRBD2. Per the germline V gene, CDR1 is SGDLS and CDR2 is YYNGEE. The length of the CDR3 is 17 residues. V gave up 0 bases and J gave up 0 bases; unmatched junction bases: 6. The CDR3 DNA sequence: TGTGCCAGCAGCGTAGGAATAAGCGGGGGAAGCACAGATACGCAGTATTTT. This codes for CASSVGISGGSTDTQYF.

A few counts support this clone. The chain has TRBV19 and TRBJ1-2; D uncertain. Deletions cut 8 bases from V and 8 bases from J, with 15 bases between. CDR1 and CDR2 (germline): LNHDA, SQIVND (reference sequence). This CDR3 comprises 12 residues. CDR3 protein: CASEGDSWGYTF. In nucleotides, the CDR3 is TGTGCCAGTGAAGGAGACTCCTGGGGCTACACCTTC.

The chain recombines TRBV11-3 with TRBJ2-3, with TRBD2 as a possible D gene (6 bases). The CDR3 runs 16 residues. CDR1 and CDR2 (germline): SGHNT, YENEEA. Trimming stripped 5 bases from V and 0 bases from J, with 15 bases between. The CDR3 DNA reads TGTGCCAGCAGCCCACGGGACTTGACTAGCACAGATACGCAGTATTTT. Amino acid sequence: CASSPRDLTSTDTQYF.

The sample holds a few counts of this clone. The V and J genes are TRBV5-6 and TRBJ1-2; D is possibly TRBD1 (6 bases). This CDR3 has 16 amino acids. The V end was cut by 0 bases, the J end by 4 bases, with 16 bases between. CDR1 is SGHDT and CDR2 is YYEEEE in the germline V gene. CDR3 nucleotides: TGTGCCAGCAGCTTGGGCCCGGCTGGACAGTTCTATGGCTACACCTTC. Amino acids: CASSLGPAGQFYGYTF.

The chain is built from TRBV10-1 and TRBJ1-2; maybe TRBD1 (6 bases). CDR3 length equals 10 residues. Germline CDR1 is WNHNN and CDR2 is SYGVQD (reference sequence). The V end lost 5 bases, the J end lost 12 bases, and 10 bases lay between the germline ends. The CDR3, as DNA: TGCGCCAGCAGTTCAACAGGGCACACCTTC. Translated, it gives CASSSTGHTF.